The TCR beta chain described here comes from a study of early T cells in non-severe SARS-CoV-2 infection. Looking at the study overall: Sequencing input comprised bulk RNA from unsorted whole blood; chain pairing was not available.

J gave up 4 bases and V 6 bases, and 6 bases lay outside the gene matches. In germline, CDR1 is SGHAT, CDR2 FQNNGV. This CDR3 is 15 amino acids long. One entry per CDR3 protein results from TCRdb running MiXCR on the 5' RACE reads. The sample has more than 60,000 distinct CDR3 sequences, around 13% seen once. This material consisted of whole blood, taken at baseline. The TCR originated in an adult who was a healthcare worker with PCR-confirmed SARS-CoV-2 infection or an uninfected control (not recorded which). The donor label of this sample is uncertain. The chain links TRBV11-2 to TRBJ2-3; TRBD2 agrees at 11 bases. CDR3: CASRPLAGGPDTQYF. The CDR3, as DNA: TGTGCCAGCAGACCCCTAGCGGGGGGACCAGATACGCAGTATTTT.